The 30 T cell receptor beta chains in this list originate from one sample, sequenced in a study of T cell responses to AZD1222 COVID-19 vaccine. Clones were sequenced by immunoSEQ multiplex PCR, and TCRdb holds only the in-frame ones, with some missing. The sample has under 150,000 clones; around nine tenths are singletons. This specimen consisted of peripheral blood, obtained on day 0 of MenACWY control vaccination. These receptor sequences come from an adult in good health.

This clone was counted between two and nine times. This chain uses TRBV30 with TRBJ1-4, with D maybe TRBD1 (5 bases). Trimming cost V 4 bases and J 5 bases, with 17 bases left between them. The CDR3 covers 15 residues. Looked up from germline, CDR1 is GTSNPN and CDR2 is SVGIG (reference sequence). This CDR3 reads CAWKRGLQGNEKLFF. DNA for the CDR3: TGTGCCTGGAAACGGGGCCTCCAAGGGAATGAAAAACTGTTTTTT.

The V and J genes are TRBV7-6 and TRBJ1-2; D is unresolved. This CDR3 contains 14 residues. Trimming took off 4 bases at V and 4 bases at J, with 13 bases between the two ends. The germline V gene encodes CDR1 SGHVS and CDR2 FNYEAQ. The chain's CDR3 is CASSSLGPIYGYTF. The CDR3 nucleotides are TGTGCCAGCAGCTCCCTCGGCCCCATCTATGGCTACACCTTC.

The chain combines TRBV19 with TRBJ1-2; D is uncertain. The CDR3 consists of 13 residues. Germline V CDR1 and CDR2: LNHDA, SQIVND (reference sequence). Trimming stripped 7 bases from V and 5 bases from J, with 14 bases between. CDR3 DNA: TGTGCCAGTACGCACCCACAAAGATATGGCTACACCTTC. Its protein product is CASTHPQRYGYTF. The entire variable domain, with the rest obtained from reference TRBV19 and TRBJ1-2, is as follows: DGGITQSPKYLFRKEGQNVTLSCEQNLNHDAMYWYRQDPGQGLRLIYYSQIVNDFQKGDIAEGYSVSREKKESFPLTVTSAQKNPTAFYLCASTHPQRYGYTFGSGTRLTVV.

This clone was counted a single time. The chain couples TRBV7-2 to TRBJ2-5, with D maybe TRBD1 (5 bases). From germline, CDR1 is SGHTA and CDR2 FQGNSA. The CDR3 contains 15 residues. V was shortened by 2 bases and J by 2 bases, with 12 bases between the two germline ends. The CDR3 sequence is CASSLIARQQETQYF. The CDR3 DNA follows: TGTGCCAGCAGCTTAATTGCGAGACAGCAAGAGACCCAGTACTTC.

The CDR3 nucleotides are TGTGCCAGTAGTAGGATGACGGGAGTCACTGAAGCTTTCTTT. Translating it yields CASSRMTGVTEAFF. This rearrangement joins TRBV19 to TRBJ1-1; D remains unclear. Germline V gene sequence: CDR1 LNHDA, CDR2 SQIVND (reference sequence). V shed 4 bases and J shed 4 bases, with 13 bases lying between them. The CDR3 contains 14 residues.

J is TRBJ2-2 and V is TRBV2; D may be TRBD1 (5 bases). The length of the CDR3 is 16 residues. V lost 6 bases, J lost 1 base, and 15 bases lay in between. The germline gives CDR1 SNHLY, CDR2 FYNNEI. CDR3 loop: CASRDTWVVNTGELFF. The CDR3 nucleotides are TGTGCCAGCAGGGACACATGGGTCGTGAACACCGGGGAGCTGTTTTTT.

The gene calls are TRBV28 and TRBJ2-5; 8 bases are shared with TRBD1. The CDR3 has 17 amino acids. The germline V gene has CDR1 MDHEN and CDR2 SYDVKM. With 4 bases clipped from V and 5 bases from J, the junction kept 15 bases outside the gene matches. The CDR3 sequence: CASSSALGQGWGETQYF. CDR3 nucleotides: TGTGCCAGCAGTTCCGCCCTCGGACAGGGATGGGGGGAGACCCAGTACTTC.

The chain carries TRBV9 and TRBJ1-3; tentatively, D is TRBD1 (5 bases). V lost 5 bases and J 4 bases, leaving 16 bases between the germline ends. CDR1 and CDR2 from the germline V gene are SGDLS and YYNGEE. This CDR3 contains 15 residues. The CDR3 is CASSQLQGVGNTIYF. The CDR3 nucleotides read TGTGCCAGCAGTCAACTCCAAGGGGTAGGAAACACCATATATTTT.

The J gene is TRBJ2-5, the V gene TRBV10-2; D unclear. This CDR3 comprises 13 residues. Between the trimmed V and J ends, which lost 6 bases and 1 base, there was a span of 9 bases. Germline-derived CDR1 and CDR2 are WSHSY and SAAADI. The CDR3 here is CASSIGSQETQYF. CDR3 nucleotide sequence: TGCGCCAGCAGCATAGGCAGCCAAGAGACCCAGTACTTC.

The CDR3: CASSQGWAYEQYF. The DNA for the CDR3 is TGTGCCAGCAGCCAAGGATGGGCGTACGAGCAGTACTTC. V usage is TRBV3-1 (or the pseudogene TRBV3-2) and J usage is TRBJ2-7; no firm D call. V lost 1 base, J lost 4 bases, and 8 bases lay in between. The germline gives CDR1 LGHDT, CDR2 YNNKEL (reference sequence). The CDR3 loop spans 13 amino acids.

This rearrangement joins TRBV6-1 to TRBJ1-2; maybe TRBD1 (5 bases). This CDR3 spans 14 amino acids. CDR1 is MNHNS, CDR2 SASEGT, per germline. V was shortened by 3 bases and J by 3 bases, with 11 bases between the two germline ends. The CDR3 sequence is CASSDGGDHYGYTF. CDR3 sequence (DNA): TGTGCCAGCAGTGACGGGGGGGATCACTATGGCTACACCTTC.

Written as DNA, the CDR3 is TGCGCCAGCAGCCAAGATCAGGGGAGGCAGCCCCAGCATTTT. This gives the protein CASSQDQGRQPQHF. V usage is TRBV4-1 and J usage is TRBJ1-5; a possible D gene is TRBD1 (6 bases). The germline gives CDR1 MGHRA, CDR2 YSYEKL. V gave up 0 bases and J gave up 7 bases, with 10 bases separating them. The CDR3 runs to 14 residues.

V gene TRBV9 combines with J gene TRBJ1-5; a possible D gene is TRBD1 (5 bases). V lost 3 bases and J 4 bases, leaving 14 bases between the germline ends. CDR3 length equals 15 residues. Germline V gives CDR1 SGDLS, CDR2 YYNGEE. CDR3 in amino acids: CASSADGGANQPQHF. CDR3 nucleotide sequence: TGTGCCAGCAGCGCCGACGGAGGGGCTAATCAGCCCCAGCATTTT. The complete variable domain, with remaining parts taken from reference TRBV9 and TRBJ1-5, reads DSGVTQTPKHLITATGQRVTLRCSPRSGDLSVYWYQQSLDQGLQFLIQYYNGEERAKGNILERFSAQQFPDLHSELNLSSLELGDSALYFCASSADGGANQPQHFGDGTRLSIL.

The chain employs TRBV29-1 and TRBJ1-1; D is possibly TRBD1 (6 bases). The germline V gene encodes CDR1 SQVTM and CDR2 ANQGSEA. The length of the CDR3 is 13 residues. Trimming cost V 4 bases and J 4 bases, with 13 bases left between them. The CDR3 loop reads CSVGGGLGTEAFF. The CDR3 DNA is TGCAGCGTTGGCGGGGGGCTGGGCACTGAAGCTTTCTTT.

The genes are TRBV18 and TRBJ2-5; D not resolved. The CDR3 totals 13 residues. Trimming stripped 0 bases from V and 5 bases from J, with 7 bases between. Germline CDR1 is KGHSH and CDR2 is LQKENI. The CDR3 reads CASSPPVVETQYF. The CDR3 DNA reads TGTGCCAGCTCACCACCGGTGGTGGAGACCCAGTACTTC.

This clone was observed a single time. The V call is TRBV5-1, the J call TRBJ2-5; possibly TRBD1 for D (6 bases). Germline CDR1 SGHRS, CDR2 YFSETQ. The CDR3 totals 14 residues. V lost 4 bases, J lost 5 bases, and 15 bases lay in between. The CDR3 region is CASSRDTYRETQYF. The CDR3 bases are TGCGCCAGCAGCCGGGACACTTACCGGGAGACCCAGTACTTC. The entire variable domain, with the rest obtained from reference TRBV5-1 and TRBJ2-5, is as follows: KAGVTQTPRYLIKTRGQQVTLSCSPISGHRSVSWYQQTPGQGLQFLFEYFSETQRNKGNFPGRFSGRQFSNSRSEMNVSTLELGDSALYLCASSRDTYRETQYFGPGTRLLVL.

V usage is TRBV7-8 and J usage is TRBJ2-7, with D tentatively TRBD2 (6 bases). The CDR3 extends over 14 amino acids. Germline V lookup: CDR1 SGHVS, CDR2 FQNEAQ. Trimming cost V 8 bases and J 1 base, with 15 bases left between them. This CDR3 is CASSIGSVSYEQYF. The DNA for the CDR3 is TGTGCCAGCTCGATCGGGAGCGTATCCTACGAGCAGTACTTC.

Here the CDR3 reads CASSLSNEQFF. The CDR3 DNA is TGTGCCAGCAGCCTGAGCAATGAGCAGTTCTTC. This chain joins TRBV3-1 (or the pseudogene TRBV3-2) and TRBJ2-1; D is unclear. CDR1 and CDR2 from the germline V gene are LGHDT and YNNKEL (reference sequence). The V end lost 4 bases, the J end lost 6 bases, and 4 bases lay between the germline ends. CDR3 size: 11 residues.

The chain links TRBV30 to TRBJ1-5; D ambiguous. This CDR3 region has 13 residues. Germline CDR1 reads GTSNPN; CDR2 reads SVGIG (reference sequence). Trimming removed 2 bases at V and 7 bases at J, with 12 bases between. The CDR3 DNA sequence: TGTGCCTGGAGTTATGGGCGAGGACAGCCCCAGCATTTT. It encodes CAWSYGRGQPQHF.

The rearrangement uses TRBV29-1 and TRBJ2-1, with a tentative D call TRBD2 (5 bases). Trimming pared 5 bases from V and 7 bases from J, leaving 21 bases between. Looked up from germline, CDR1 is SQVTM and CDR2 is ANQGSEA. The CDR3 has 15 residues. The chain's CDR3 is CSVPCLRTEDNEQFF. For the CDR3, the DNA is TGCAGCGTTCCCTGTCTCCGGACGGAGGATAATGAGCAGTTCTTC.

V usage is TRBV6-5 and J usage is TRBJ1-2; D remains ambiguous. V lost 7 bases, J lost 4 bases, and 19 bases lay in between. CDR1 is MNHEY, CDR2 SVGAGI, per germline. The CDR3 sequence is 15 residues long. CDR3 sequence reads: CASTGDGGFGYGYTF. DNA of the CDR3: TGTGCCAGCACGGGTGACGGAGGCTTTGGCTATGGCTACACCTTC.

This clone was recorded only once. The chain has TRBV24-1 and TRBJ2-1; D might be TRBD2 (6 bases). Trimming stripped 10 bases from V and 4 bases from J, with 7 bases between. Germline V CDR1 and CDR2: KGHDR, SFDVKD. This CDR3 contains 11 residues. The CDR3 coding sequence is TGTGCCACGGGACTTTACAATGAGCAGTTCTTC. It is translated as CATGLYNEQFF.

J is TRBJ1-2 and V is TRBV4-1, with 9 bases matching TRBD1. The V gene end was trimmed by 3 bases and the J gene end by 5 bases; junction bases not matched to a gene: 10. The CDR3 extends over 16 amino acids. Per germline, CDR1 MGHRA and CDR2 YSYEKL. CDR3: CASSHPKSTGGYGYTF. The DNA for the CDR3 is TGCGCCAGCAGCCATCCAAAGTCGACAGGGGGGTATGGCTACACCTTC.

The chain links TRBV27 to TRBJ2-7, with 8 bases aligning to TRBD1. The J segment lost 6 bases and the V segment lost 5 bases, leaving 9 bases of the junction unmatched. Germline V CDR1 and CDR2: MNHEY, SMNVEV (reference sequence). The CDR3 has 14 residues. The CDR3 reads CASSKDRGGGEQYF. For the CDR3, the DNA is TGTGCCAGCAGTAAAGACAGGGGCGGCGGCGAGCAGTACTTC.

The chain is built from TRBV7-9 and TRBJ2-2; no clear D. The CDR3 runs to 14 residues. Germline assignment: CDR1 SEHNR and CDR2 FQNEAQ (reference sequence). Deletions cut 1 base from V and 4 bases from J, with 7 bases between. The CDR3: CASSLDTITGELFF. DNA for the CDR3: TGTGCCAGCAGCTTAGACACGATCACCGGGGAGCTGTTTTTT.

V gene TRBV5-4 combines with J gene TRBJ2-3, with TRBD2 matching over 12 bases. Germline lookup yields CDR1 SGHNT and CDR2 YYREEE (reference sequence). Trimming removed 4 bases from V and 4 bases from J; junction bases left unmatched: 4. The CDR3 has 15 residues. The CDR3 protein is CASSQLAGGPDTQYF. CDR3 DNA: TGTGCCAGCAGCCAACTAGCGGGGGGCCCAGATACGCAGTATTTT.

J is TRBJ1-2 and V is TRBV9; tentative D call: TRBD1 (6 bases). The germline CDR1 and CDR2 sequences are SGDLS and YYNGEE. The CDR3 totals 15 residues. With 1 base removed from V and 0 bases from J, the gap between germline ends came to 10 bases. The CDR3 bases are TGTGCCAGCAGCGTACAGGGGCCGACTAACTATGGCTACACCTTC. The encoded protein is CASSVQGPTNYGYTF.

The chain recombines TRBV27 with TRBJ1-1, with D possibly matching TRBD1 (6 bases). CDR1 is MNHEY, CDR2 SMNVEV, per germline (reference sequence). There are 14 residues in the CDR3. Trimming pared 1 base from V and 5 bases from J, leaving 11 bases between. The CDR3, as DNA: TGTGCCAGCAGTTTATGGGGGGCTGGAACTGAAGCTTTCTTT. The encoded protein is CASSLWGAGTEAFF.

The rearrangement uses TRBV2 and TRBJ1-1; a weak D match, TRBD1 (6 bases). Trimming removed 6 bases from V and 6 bases from J, with 20 bases in between. This CDR3 is 15 amino acids long. Germline-derived CDR1 and CDR2 are SNHLY and FYNNEI. CDR3 sequence (DNA): TGTGCCAGCAGGCAGGGGCTGAACGGTAGGTCTGAAGCTTTCTTT. It is translated as CASRQGLNGRSEAFF.

The chain links TRBV7-3 to TRBJ2-1; 15 nucleotides line up with TRBD2. CDR1 SGHTA and CDR2 FQGTGA come from the germline V gene. The length of the CDR3 is 15 residues. The V and J ends lost 5 bases and 7 bases, in that order; junction bases with no gene match: 3. The CDR3 protein is CASSGGLAGGNEQFF. DNA for the CDR3: TGTGCCAGCAGCGGGGGACTAGCGGGAGGAAATGAGCAGTTCTTC.